These 9 T cell receptor beta chains came from one sample sequenced in a study of CD39 and CD103 CD8 tumor-infiltrating T cells (dated by TCRdb to the late 2010s). The library was made by the immunoSEQ multiplex PCR assay. TCRdb took this table from immuneACCESS and kept in-frame rearrangements with V and J called. Such tables lack part of the clones; where checked against another copy, unresolved V genes explain under half of the gap, and the rest is unexplained. For this sample there are some 16,000 clones; around nine tenths appear just once. The ten top clones hold 4.3% of the sample. Sequencing was done on a sample of CD8+ T cells sorted from blood. The cell subset or site label for this specimen denotes: total memory CD8 T cells (CD45RA-CCR7+/-) from blood or uninvolved lymph node. These receptors all come from a human donor with head and neck squamous cell carcinoma.

This sequence joins TRBV5-4 and TRBJ2-3, with D perhaps matching TRBD2 (5 bases). With 3 bases removed from V and 2 bases from J, the gap between germline ends came to 10 bases. Germline CDR1 reads SGHNT; CDR2 reads YYREEE (reference sequence). This CDR3 is built from 14 residues. In DNA, the CDR3 is TGTGCCAGCAGCTCGCCCGACTACACAGATACGCAGTATTTT. Translating it yields CASSSPDYTDTQYF.

This chain links TRBV25-1 with TRBJ2-3; 8 nucleotides line up with TRBD1. The CDR3 is made up of 17 amino acids. The germline CDR1 and CDR2 sequences are MGHDK and SYGVNS. V gave up 3 bases and J gave up 0 bases; unmatched junction bases: 8. CDR3 bases: TGTGCCAGCAGTGACCAGGGGGCTAGCTCTAGCACAGATACGCAGTATTTT. Encoded protein: CASSDQGASSSTDTQYF.

The V call is TRBV11-2, the J call TRBJ1-2; D is undetermined. Germline V CDR1 and CDR2: SGHAT, FQNNGV. V lost 3 bases to trimming and J lost 3 bases, with 8 bases between them. The CDR3 consists of 13 residues. The CDR3 coding sequence is TGTGCCAGCAGCTTTCGTAGAGACTATGGCTACACCTTC. Its translation: CASSFRRDYGYTF.

The chain joins TRBV28 to TRBJ2-6, with 8 nucleotides matching TRBD2. The CDR3 contains 20 residues. From germline, CDR1 is MDHEN and CDR2 SYDVKM. Losses at the gene ends were 3 bases for V and 2 bases for J; bases not matched to a gene: 15. CDR3 sequence reads: CASSFTAGGHLEPGANVLTF. The DNA of the CDR3 is TGTGCCAGCAGTTTCACGGCGGGAGGACATCTTGAGCCTGGGGCCAACGTCCTGACTTTC.

The chain joins TRBV2 to TRBJ1-2; D ambiguous. This CDR3 contains 12 residues. The germline V gene encodes CDR1 SNHLY and CDR2 FYNNEI. The CDR3 reads CASVGIDNLSTF. CDR3 DNA sequence: TGTGCGTCCGTAGGGATCGACAACCTAAGCACCTTC.

The chain carries TRBV9 and TRBJ2-7, with TRBD2 identical over 15 bases. The J segment lost 1 base and the V segment lost 5 bases, leaving 10 bases of the junction unmatched. Germline lookup yields CDR1 SGDLS and CDR2 YYNGEE. This CDR3 comprises 18 residues. The chain's CDR3 is CASSYSGTSGGLSYEQYF. DNA for the CDR3: TGTGCCAGCAGTTACTCGGGGACTAGCGGGGGGCTGTCCTACGAGCAGTACTTC.

The chain has TRBV4-1 and TRBJ1-2; 8 bases map to TRBD1. The CDR3 contains 15 residues. Per germline, CDR1 MGHRA and CDR2 YSYEKL. Trimming cost V 5 bases and J 6 bases; bases outside gene matches: 11. In DNA, the CDR3 is TGCGCCAGCAGCGAACGGACAGGGAATGTGAATGGCTACACCTTC. Encoded protein: CASSERTGNVNGYTF.

The V gene is TRBV11-2, the J gene TRBJ2-3; 11 bases are a match to TRBD2. V shed 5 bases and J 10 bases; nucleotides not matched to a gene: 14. This CDR3 is built from 16 residues. Per germline, CDR1 SGHAT and CDR2 FQNNGV. The CDR3 bases are TGTGCCAGCAGCAACTCTGCTAGCGGGGGGACCTGGGCGCAGTATTTT. Translation gives CASSNSASGGTWAQYF.

The chain employs TRBV11-3 and TRBJ2-7; perhaps D is TRBD1 or TRBD2 (5 bases each). Trimming shortened V by 1 base and J by 3 bases, and 7 bases separated the two germline ends. There are 13 residues in the CDR3. Germline V gene data show CDR1 as SGHNT and CDR2 as YENEEA. In nucleotides, the CDR3 is TGTGCCAGCAGCTTAGTTGGGGGCTACGAGCAGTACTTC. It is translated as CASSLVGGYEQYF.